Each of the 28 T cell receptor beta chains below was sequenced from the same sample in a study. TCRdb re-called the 5' RACE reads with MiXCR, one entry per CDR3 protein. This sample has approximately 60,000 distinct CDR3 sequences, with approximately 22% found just once. The specimen was memory CD4+ T cells sorted from a lymph node. The subset is: memory CD4+ T cells, CD4+CD45RO+CD25-. The receptors stem from a female donor with breast cancer.

This clonotype qualifies as medium-sized. The chain carries TRBV5-1 and TRBJ2-7, with D unresolved. Trimming removed 2 bases from V and 7 bases from J, with 16 bases in between. CDR1 is SGHRS and CDR2 is YFSETQ in the germline V gene. The CDR3 has 14 amino acids. This CDR3 is CASSFTVPTEEQYF. The DNA of the CDR3 is TGCGCCAGCAGCTTTACGGTACCTACGGAAGAGCAGTACTTC. The variable domain in full, completed from reference TRBV5-1 and TRBJ2-7, reads KAGVTQTPRYLIKTRGQQVTLSCSPISGHRSVSWYQQTPGQGLQFLFEYFSETQRNKGNFPGRFSGRQFSNSRSEMNVSTLELGDSALYLCASSFTVPTEEQYFGPGTRLTVT.

The chain links TRBV4-2 to TRBJ1-2; 12 positions agree with TRBD1. V lost 4 bases and J lost 8; bases outside the gene matches: 5. The CDR3 is made up of 14 amino acids. Germline V CDR1 and CDR2: LGHNA, YNFKEQ. The CDR3 sequence: CASSLGTGGRGYTF. The CDR3 DNA reads TGTGCCAGCAGCCTCGGGACAGGGGGCCGGGGCTACACCTTC.

About this clonotype: One end of the junction does not line up with germline, which may come from a read error. The J gene is TRBJ2-7, the V gene TRBV6-5; D is undetermined. In germline, CDR1 is MNHEY, CDR2 SVGAGI. The CDR3 contains 14 residues. This chain's CDR3 is CASSSIRYHYEQYF. In DNA form, the CDR3 reads TGTGCCAGCAGTTCGATCAGGTACCACTACGAGCAATACTTC.

The chain couples TRBV5-1 to TRBJ1-4, with D unresolved. The germline V and J ends were trimmed by 0 bases and 7 bases, with 7 bases remaining between them. This CDR3 comprises 13 residues. The germline gives CDR1 SGHRS, CDR2 YFSETQ. The CDR3 DNA sequence: TGCGCCAGCAGCTTGGCAGAGGGTGAAAAACTGTTTTTT. Translating gives CASSLAEGEKLFF.

V usage is TRBV5-4 and J usage is TRBJ2-7, with D possibly being TRBD2 (5 bases). Germline loops: CDR1 SGHNT, CDR2 YYREEE (reference sequence). This CDR3 has 14 amino acids. V was clipped by 1 base and J by 2 bases, with 10 bases between them. CDR3 sequence: CASSLKDGTYEQYF. The CDR3, as DNA: TGTGCCAGCAGCTTGAAAGACGGGACCTACGAGCAGTACTTC.

This chain uses TRBV11-1 with TRBJ2-7; the match to TRBD2 covers 9 bases. CDR1 and CDR2 from the germline V gene are SGHAT and FQDESV (reference sequence). CDR3 length: 17 residues. The trim removed 3 bases at V and 5 bases at J, leaving 14 bases unmatched. The CDR3 DNA reads as TGTGCCAGCAGCTTTGACCCTAGCGGGGCCGCTAGGGACGAGCAGTACTTC. This encodes CASSFDPSGAARDEQYF.

This clonotype was observed a handful of times. CDR3 loop: CASSSSMGQSYTF. DNA of the CDR3: TGTGCCAGCAGCTCAAGCATGGGGCAGAGCTACACCTTC. This chain links TRBV11-2 with TRBJ1-2; tentatively, D is TRBD1 (5 bases). Trimming cost V 4 bases and J 9 bases, with 15 bases left between them. Germline loops: CDR1 SGHAT, CDR2 FQNNGV. This CDR3 comprises 13 residues.

The chain employs TRBV6-5 and TRBJ1-1; tentatively, D is TRBD1 (5 bases). Germline CDR1 reads MNHEY; CDR2 reads SVGAGI. The CDR3 length is 13 residues. V lost 2 bases and J lost 4, with 8 bases in between. CDR3 region: CASSYGGITEAFF. The CDR3, as DNA: TGTGCCAGCAGTTACGGGGGGATCACTGAAGCTTTCTTT.

This clonotype was counted ten times or more. Germline is not matched at one junction end, which may reflect a read error. The chain couples TRBV15 to TRBJ2-7; perhaps TRBD1 as D (6 bases). The CDR3 totals 13 residues. The germline CDR1 and CDR2 sequences are LNHNV and YYDKDF (reference sequence). The CDR3 bases are TGTGCCACCAGCGGATTAAATACAGGGCCCCAACGATTC. It codes for CATSGLNTGPQRF. Together with reference TRBV15 and TRBJ2-7, the CDR3 gives the full variable domain: DAMVIQNPRYQVTQFGKPVTLSCSQTLNHNVMYWYQQKSSQAPKLLFHYYDKDFNNEADTPDNFQSRRPNTSFCFLDIRSPGLGDTAMYLCATSGLNTGPQRFGPGTRLTVT.

This clonotype was seen a handful of times. The chain links TRBV6-5 to TRBJ1-1; D is undetermined. The CDR3 loop spans 14 amino acids. The germline V gene encodes CDR1 MNHEY and CDR2 SVGAGI. CDR3 bases: TGTGGTGCCAGCGCGAGCGGGCGCAACACTGAAGCTTTCTTT. Translated, it gives CGASASGRNTEAFF.

This clonotype was found a few times. This chain connects TRBV15 to TRBJ1-2; 9 bases map to TRBD1. The CDR3 has 16 residues. Germline V lookup: CDR1 LNHNV, CDR2 YYDKDF (reference sequence). J gave up 3 bases and V 3 bases, and 8 bases lay outside the gene matches. CDR3 DNA sequence: TGTGCCACCAGCAGTCGGGACAGGGTCCTCTACTATGGCTACACCTTC. Amino acids: CATSSRDRVLYYGYTF.

The rearrangement uses TRBV4-3 and TRBJ2-2; D ambiguous. Trimming pared 0 bases from V and 8 bases from J, leaving 7 bases between. Germline lookup yields CDR1 LGHNA and CDR2 YSLEER. This CDR3 contains 13 residues. The CDR3 loop reads CASSQETVGELFF. The DNA of the CDR3 is TGCGCCAGCAGCCAAGAAACAGTTGGGGAGCTGTTTTTT.

This clonotype came up once. A read error is possible here, since a much larger clone lies one base away. This chain links TRBV7-9 with TRBJ1-3; D is uncertain. CDR3 length equals 13 residues. Germline CDR1 is SEHNR and CDR2 is FQNEAQ (reference sequence). The CDR3 DNA sequence: TGTGCCTGCAGCTTCAGCTCTGGAAACACCATATATTTT. Its translation is CACSFSSGNTIYF.

The genes are TRBV12-3 or TRBV12-4 and TRBJ2-3; 16 nucleotides agree with TRBD2. This CDR3 is built from 15 residues. Trimming at V came to 4 bases and at J to 6 bases, leaving 1 base not matched to a gene. In DNA form, the CDR3 reads TGTGCCAGCAGTTCGGGACTAGCGGGAGGGGATACGCAGTATTTT. Protein sequence: CASSSGLAGGDTQYF.

This chain connects TRBV7-2 to TRBJ2-1; D is unresolved. CDR1 is SGHTA, CDR2 FQGNSA, per germline. The CDR3 length is 11 residues. V lost 3 bases, J lost 7 bases, and 4 bases lay in between. The DNA for the CDR3 is TGTGCCAGCAGCTTTGGGAATGAGCAGTTCTTC. It translates to CASSFGNEQFF.

This clonotype was observed many times. The chain is built from TRBV20-1 and TRBJ2-3; D gene uncertain. CDR3 size: 13 residues. V lost 2 bases, J lost 0 bases, and 6 bases lay in between. The germline V gene encodes CDR1 DFQATT and CDR2 SNEGSKA (reference sequence). The CDR3 sequence is CSARLGSTDTQYF. Here the CDR3 DNA reads TGCAGTGCTAGACTGGGAAGCACAGATACGCAGTATTTT.

This chain's CDR3 is CASSPFGGRLEQYF. In DNA form, the CDR3 reads TGCGCCAGCAGCCCGTTTGGGGGGCGCTTAGAGCAGTACTTC. The chain carries TRBV5-1 and TRBJ2-7; D may correspond to TRBD1 or TRBD2 (6 bases each). Germline-derived CDR1 and CDR2 are SGHRS and YFSETQ. CDR3 length: 14 amino acids. Trimming pared 4 bases from V and 7 bases from J, leaving 18 bases between.

Concerning this clonotype: A much larger clone differs from this one at a single base, so this may be a read error. J is TRBJ1-1 and V is TRBV6-5, with unresolved D. V was shortened by 6 bases and J by 1 base, with 9 bases between the two germline ends. The CDR3 is 13 residues long. Germline V gene data show CDR1 as MNHEY and CDR2 as SVGAGI. The CDR3 coding sequence is TGTGCCAGCAGAGATGACAAGAACACTGAAGCTTTCTTT. Protein sequence: CASRDDKNTEAFF.

This chain connects TRBV7-6 to TRBJ2-2; 9 nucleotides align to TRBD1. The CDR3 runs to 18 residues. Germline V gene data show CDR1 as SGHVS and CDR2 as FNYEAQ. Unmatched junction bases numbered 18, after V lost 4 bases and J lost 9 bases. CDR3 in DNA: TGTGCCAGCAGCTCTAATACTCCGGGACAGGGTCCATTCCGGGAGCTGTTTTTT. Protein product: CASSSNTPGQGPFRELFF.

This clonotype was found many times. The V call is TRBV6-1, the J call TRBJ1-5; D is undetermined. V was clipped by 4 bases and J by 0 bases, with 10 bases between them. CDR3 size: 15 residues. The germline gives CDR1 MNHNS, CDR2 SASEGT. The CDR3 here is CASSVGAYSNQPQHF. The DNA for the CDR3 is TGTGCCAGCAGTGTGGGAGCTTATAGCAATCAGCCCCAGCATTTT.

J is TRBJ1-1 and V is TRBV10-3; possible D gene TRBD1, 6 bases. CDR1 is ENHRY, CDR2 SYGVKD, per germline. Trimming pared 7 bases from V and 2 bases from J, leaving 11 bases between. This CDR3 region has 13 residues. The CDR3 sequence: CAIMGRGNTEAFF. The CDR3 DNA follows: TGTGCCATCATGGGCAGGGGAAACACTGAAGCTTTCTTT.

The table lists this clonotype with many counts. The genes are TRBV5-1 and TRBJ2-1; 10 positions agree with TRBD2. This CDR3 is built from 15 residues. V lost 1 base to trimming and J lost 10 bases; unmatched junction nucleotides: 8. The germline CDR1 and CDR2 sequences are SGHRS and YFSETQ. The CDR3 sequence is CASSLLAGGLAEQFF. The CDR3 bases are TGCGCCAGCAGCTTGTTGGCCGGGGGACTAGCGGAGCAGTTCTTC.

The chain joins TRBV29-1 to TRBJ2-5; the D gene is possibly TRBD1 (6 bases). The CDR3 sequence is 12 residues long. Germline V gene sequence: CDR1 SQVTM, CDR2 ANQGSEA. V was trimmed by 7 bases and J by 5 bases, leaving 14 bases between them. Here the CDR3 reads CSALDRSETQYF. CDR3 DNA: TGCAGCGCTCTTGACAGGTCCGAGACCCAGTACTTC.

In this sample, this clonotype turned up a few times. J is TRBJ2-7 and V is TRBV6-5; TRBD1 might be the D (5 bases). V was trimmed by 8 bases and J by 3 bases, leaving 14 bases between them. From germline, CDR1 is MNHEY and CDR2 SVGAGI. CDR3 size: 13 residues. The CDR3 DNA sequence: TGTGCCAGCGAAGACAGTGCCCTCTACGAGCAGTACTTC. As protein: CASEDSALYEQYF.

This clonotype was detected only a few times. CDR3 sequence reads: CASSPGQGLTDTQYF. The CDR3 nucleotides are TGTGCCAGCAGCCCCGGACAGGGACTCACAGATACGCAGTATTTT. The chain recombines TRBV7-2 with TRBJ2-3, with TRBD1 matching over 8 bases. The germline V gene has CDR1 SGHTA and CDR2 FQGNSA. This CDR3 spans 15 amino acids. Unmatched junction bases numbered 6, after V lost 5 bases and J lost 2 bases.

The chain recombines TRBV4-3 with TRBJ2-5; 11 positions agree with TRBD2. J gave up 0 bases and V 4 bases, and 7 bases lay outside the gene matches. The CDR3 runs to 17 residues. Germline loops: CDR1 LGHNA, CDR2 YSLEER. The CDR3 reads CASSPRPGLADQETQYF. The CDR3 DNA reads as TGCGCCAGCAGCCCCAGACCGGGACTAGCGGACCAAGAGACCCAGTACTTC.

The chain is built from TRBV7-2 and TRBJ2-3; TRBD2 is a possible D gene (5 bases). CDR1 SGHTA and CDR2 FQGNSA come from the germline V gene. The ends were cut back, 3 bases at V and 7 bases at J, with 17 bases in the middle. This CDR3 is 15 amino acids long. The CDR3 DNA follows: TGTGCCAGCAGCTTTTTGCGGAGCCCCGGGAATACGCAGTATTTT. Its translation: CASSFLRSPGNTQYF. The variable domain in full, completed from reference TRBV7-2 and TRBJ2-3, reads GAGVSQSPSNKVTEKGKDVELRCDPISGHTALYWYRQSLGQGLEFLIYFQGNSAPDKSGLPSDRFSAERTGGSVSTLTIQRTQQEDSAVYLCASSFLRSPGNTQYFGPGTRLTVL.

As for this clonotype: The germline gene is not matched at one end of the junction; a read error may be the cause. The chain is built from TRBV4-2 and TRBJ2-1, with TRBD2 identical over 12 bases. Germline assignment: CDR1 LGHNA and CDR2 YNFKEQ. The CDR3 is 16 amino acids. The chain's CDR3 is CASSQGGLAGRNERFF. As DNA, the CDR3 is TGTGCCAGCAGCCAGGGAGGACTAGCGGGAAGAAATGAGCGGTTCTTC.